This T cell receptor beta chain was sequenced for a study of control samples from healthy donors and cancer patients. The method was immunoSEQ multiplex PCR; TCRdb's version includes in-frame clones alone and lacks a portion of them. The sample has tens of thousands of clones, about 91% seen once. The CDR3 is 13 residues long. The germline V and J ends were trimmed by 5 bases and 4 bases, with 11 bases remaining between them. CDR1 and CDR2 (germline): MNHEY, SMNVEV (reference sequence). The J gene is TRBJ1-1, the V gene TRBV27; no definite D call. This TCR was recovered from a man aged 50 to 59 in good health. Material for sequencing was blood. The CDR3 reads CASSHSDATEAFF. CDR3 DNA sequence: TGTGCCAGCAGTCACTCAGACGCCACTGAAGCTTTCTTT.